This T cell receptor (beta chain) was captured in a study of T cells in localized non-small cell lung cancer. General study findings and limits: Patients showing higher blood T cell density tended to see longer overall survival. Adjacent lung held a median approximately 50 of the top 100 tumor clones.

Sequenced by immunoSEQ multiplex PCR; TCRdb stores in-frame clones only, minus some. The sample yields about 24,000 clones, roughly 90% seen once. The CDR3 is 17 amino acids. Losses at the gene ends were 0 bases for V and 8 bases for J; bases not matched to a gene: 10. Germline loops: CDR1 SGHAT, CDR2 FQNNGV. Points on this clone: The antigen is not known.

Sequenced here: peripheral blood, sampled before any cancer treatment. This clonotype was obtained from a woman aged 35 to 70 with stage I lung adenocarcinoma. V usage is TRBV11-2 and J usage is TRBJ2-1; TRBD2 matches 10 bases. The CDR3 nucleotides read TGTGCCAGCAGCTTAGATAGATCTAGCGGGAGTACCTATGAGCAGTTCTTC. Translation: CASSLDRSSGSTYEQFF.